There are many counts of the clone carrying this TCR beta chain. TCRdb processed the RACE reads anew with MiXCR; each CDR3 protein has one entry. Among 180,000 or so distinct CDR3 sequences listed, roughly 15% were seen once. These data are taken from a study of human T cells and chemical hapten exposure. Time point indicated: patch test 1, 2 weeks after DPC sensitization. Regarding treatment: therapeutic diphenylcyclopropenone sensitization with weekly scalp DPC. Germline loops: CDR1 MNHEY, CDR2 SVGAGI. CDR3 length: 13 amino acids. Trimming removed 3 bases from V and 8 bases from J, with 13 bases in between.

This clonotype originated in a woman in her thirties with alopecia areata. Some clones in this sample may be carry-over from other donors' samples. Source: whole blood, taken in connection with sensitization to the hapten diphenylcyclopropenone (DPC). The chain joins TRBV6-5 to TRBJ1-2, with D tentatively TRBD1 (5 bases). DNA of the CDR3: TGTGCCAGCAGTTATCGGGGGTTAGCGGGCTACACCTTC. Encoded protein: CASSYRGLAGYTF.